This T cell receptor (beta chain) appears in the sequencing data of a study of spatial heterogeneity in lung cancer. By frequency in the sample, this clonotype is medium-sized (0.01 to 0.1%). Every molecule of TCR cDNA had its own unique molecular identifier. MiXCR, applied by TCRdb to the 5' RACE reads, yields one record per CDR3 protein. Of roughly 7,000 distinct CDR3 sequences in the sample, 6.5% to 9% are singletons; the top ten hold around four fifths. Time point denoted: sample taken at primary tumor resection. Approximately 70 TRACERx patients with early, untreated non-small cell lung cancer donated samples. From tumor, nontumor lung or frozen PBMC, whole RNA was taken unsorted for sequencing. The V gene lost 8 bases and the J gene lost 9 bases, with 17 bases spanning the gap. From germline, CDR1 is LNHNV and CDR2 YYDKDF (reference sequence). CDR3 length: 13 residues.

This receptor was identified in a male donor with early-stage non-small cell lung cancer. The chain employs TRBV15 and TRBJ2-1, with D perhaps matching TRBD1 or TRBD2 (5 bases each). The sequencing here drew on PBMCs, taken at surgery. The CDR3 loop reads CATGGRVGTEQFF. CDR3 coding DNA: TGTGCCACCGGGGGACGGGTGGGGACTGAGCAGTTCTTC.